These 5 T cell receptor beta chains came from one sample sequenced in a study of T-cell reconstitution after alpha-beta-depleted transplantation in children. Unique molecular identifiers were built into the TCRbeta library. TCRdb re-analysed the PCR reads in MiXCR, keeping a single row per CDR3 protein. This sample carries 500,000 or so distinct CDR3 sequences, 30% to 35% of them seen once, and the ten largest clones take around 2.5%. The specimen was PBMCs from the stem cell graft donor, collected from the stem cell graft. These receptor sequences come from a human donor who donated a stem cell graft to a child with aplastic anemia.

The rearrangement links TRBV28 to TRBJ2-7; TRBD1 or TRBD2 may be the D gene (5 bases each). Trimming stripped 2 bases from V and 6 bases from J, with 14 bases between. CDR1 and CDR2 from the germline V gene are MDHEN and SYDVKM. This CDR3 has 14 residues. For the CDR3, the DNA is TGTGCCAGCAGTTTACAGGGTGGGGGACGCGAGCAGTACTTC. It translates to CASSLQGGGREQYF. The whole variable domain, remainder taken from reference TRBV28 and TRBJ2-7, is DVKVTQSSRYLVKRTGEKVFLECVQDMDHENMFWYRQDPGLGLRLIYFSYDVKMKEKGDIPEGYSVSREKKERFSLILESASTNQTSMYLCASSLQGGGREQYFGPGTRLTVT.

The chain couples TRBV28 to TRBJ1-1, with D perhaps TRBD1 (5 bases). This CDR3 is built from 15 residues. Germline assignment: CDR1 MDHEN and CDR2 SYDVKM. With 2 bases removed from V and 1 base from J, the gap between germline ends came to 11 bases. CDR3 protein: CASSLMQGSNTEAFF. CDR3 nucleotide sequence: TGTGCCAGCAGTTTAATGCAGGGCTCGAACACTGAAGCTTTCTTT.

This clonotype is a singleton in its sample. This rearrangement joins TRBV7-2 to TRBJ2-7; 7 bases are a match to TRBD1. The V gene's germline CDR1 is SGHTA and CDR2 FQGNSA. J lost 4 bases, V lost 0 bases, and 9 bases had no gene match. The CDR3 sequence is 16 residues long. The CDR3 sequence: CASSLAGGLAVYEQYF. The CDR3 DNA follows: TGTGCCAGCAGCTTAGCAGGGGGCTTGGCTGTATACGAGCAGTACTTC.

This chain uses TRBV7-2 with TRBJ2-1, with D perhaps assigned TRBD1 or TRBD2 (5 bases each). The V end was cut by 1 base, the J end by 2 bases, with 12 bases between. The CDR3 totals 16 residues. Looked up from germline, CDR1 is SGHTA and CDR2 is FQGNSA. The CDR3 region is CASSLEWGIPYNEQFF. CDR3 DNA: TGTGCCAGCAGCTTAGAGTGGGGGATTCCCTACAATGAGCAGTTCTTC. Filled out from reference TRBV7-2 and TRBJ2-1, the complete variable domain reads GAGVSQSPSNKVTEKGKDVELRCDPISGHTALYWYRQSLGQGLEFLIYFQGNSAPDKSGLPSDRFSAERTGGSVSTLTIQRTQQEDSAVYLCASSLEWGIPYNEQFFGPGTRLTVL.

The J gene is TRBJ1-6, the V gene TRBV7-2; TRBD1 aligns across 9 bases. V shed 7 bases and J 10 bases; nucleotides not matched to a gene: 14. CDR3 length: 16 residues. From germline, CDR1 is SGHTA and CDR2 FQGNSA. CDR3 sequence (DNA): TGTGCCAGCACCATGACGGGACAGGGTCTGAGGTCACCCCTCCACTTT. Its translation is CASTMTGQGLRSPLHF.